These 12 T cell receptor beta chains were all obtained from the same sample, sequenced in a study of beta chain features in type 1 diabetes. Every bit of the isolated RNA underwent reverse transcription, so sequencing read expressed TCRB transcripts. TCRdb's copy holds only in-frame clones and misses some; the assay was immunoSEQ multiplex PCR. The sample has 350,000 to 400,000 clones; around 15% are singletons. Sample: naive CD4+ T cells from blood. Receptors were obtained from a woman between 18 and 30 years old in good health.

The rearrangement joins TRBV5-1 to TRBJ2-5, with unresolved D. The CDR3 runs to 13 residues. The germline V gene encodes CDR1 SGHRS and CDR2 YFSETQ. Deletions cut 4 bases from V and 5 bases from J, with 12 bases between. The CDR3 region is CASSPPPLETQYF. The CDR3 nucleotides are TGCGCCAGCAGCCCCCCCCCACTGGAGACCCAGTACTTC.

This chain links TRBV2 with TRBJ2-5, with D unresolved. V was pared by 3 bases and J by 1 base, with 6 bases between. CDR1 and CDR2 (germline): SNHLY, FYNNEI. The CDR3 runs 13 residues. The CDR3 is CASSEGSQETQYF. The CDR3 DNA reads TGTGCCAGCAGTGAGGGCAGCCAAGAGACCCAGTACTTC.

This clone was counted between two and nine times. J is TRBJ2-1 and V is TRBV19; 9 nucleotides line up with TRBD1. Losses at the gene ends were 6 bases for V and 3 bases for J; bases not matched to a gene: 12. Germline assignment: CDR1 LNHDA and CDR2 SQIVND (reference sequence). The CDR3 runs to 17 residues. The CDR3 loop reads CASSPHPGQGFYNEQFF. The DNA of the CDR3 is TGTGCCAGTAGCCCTCATCCCGGACAGGGGTTCTACAATGAGCAGTTCTTC.

Points on this clone: Other nucleotide sequences in the sample specify the same CDR3. The V call is TRBV29-1, the J call TRBJ1-1, with 8 bases fitting TRBD1. CDR3 length: 12 residues. With V trimmed by 7 bases and J by 2 bases, 3 bases remained unmatched. Germline CDR1 is SQVTM and CDR2 is ANQGSEA. The CDR3 DNA reads as TGCAGCGCGGGACAGGTCAACACTGAAGCTTTCTTT. It encodes CSAGQVNTEAFF.

This clone was found a few times. CDR3 coding DNA: TGCAGCGCTACAGGGGGTTGGAGCAATCAGCCCCAGCATTTT. Encoded protein: CSATGGWSNQPQHF. The chain employs TRBV29-1 and TRBJ1-5; 8 bases are a match to TRBD1. The CDR3 has 14 amino acids. The V gene end was trimmed by 7 bases and the J gene end by 1 base; junction bases not matched to a gene: 6. CDR1 and CDR2 (germline): SQVTM, ANQGSEA.

In its sample, this clone was seen a few times. V gene TRBV7-2 combines with J gene TRBJ2-5; D not certain. The V end was cut by 1 base, the J end by 5 bases, with 8 bases between. The CDR3 runs 13 residues. From germline, CDR1 is SGHTA and CDR2 FQGNSA. CDR3 protein: CASSLGAVETQYF. CDR3 DNA sequence: TGTGCCAGCAGCTTAGGGGCTGTTGAGACCCAGTACTTC.

The chain couples TRBV30 to TRBJ2-2, with D uncertain. The CDR3 has 12 residues. The germline V and J ends were trimmed by 5 bases and 7 bases, with 11 bases remaining between them. Looked up from germline, CDR1 is GTSNPN and CDR2 is SVGIG (reference sequence). CDR3 sequence reads: CAWADPGGELFF. The CDR3 nucleotides read TGTGCCTGGGCGGATCCGGGCGGGGAGCTGTTTTTT.

This clone occurred once. V is TRBV25-1 and J is TRBJ1-1; TRBD1 aligns across 8 bases. Germline V gene lookup returns CDR1 MGHDK and CDR2 SYGVNS. The CDR3 spans 16 residues. V lost 5 bases, J lost 4 bases, and 12 bases stayed unmatched. The CDR3 protein is CASSPPPGQGFTEAFF. DNA of the CDR3: TGTGCCAGCAGTCCTCCCCCCGGACAGGGATTCACTGAAGCTTTCTTT.

The CDR3 nucleotides read TGTGCCAGCATCGAGACAGGTCGATCCTACGAGCAGTACTTC. Amino acid sequence: CASIETGRSYEQYF. The chain employs TRBV5-6 and TRBJ2-7; D is possibly TRBD1 (6 bases). The CDR3 is 14 residues long. Germline V lookup: CDR1 SGHDT, CDR2 YYEEEE. V lost 6 bases, J lost 1 base, and 14 bases lay in between.

The chain combines TRBV4-3 with TRBJ1-2; 8 bases map to TRBD1. V shed 0 bases and J 4 bases; nucleotides not matched to a gene: 10. Germline CDR1 and CDR2: LGHNA and YSLEER. The CDR3 has 17 residues. CDR3 DNA sequence: TGCGCCAGCAGCCAAGAGAAGGCAGACAGGGGAATCTATGGCTACACCTTC. Its protein product is CASSQEKADRGIYGYTF.

The chain combines TRBV5-1 with TRBJ2-3, with 9 bases aligning to TRBD2. The CDR3 loop spans 17 amino acids. CDR1 and CDR2 from the germline V gene are SGHRS and YFSETQ. V lost 0 bases and J lost 1; bases outside the gene matches: 6. The CDR3 nucleotides read TGCGCCAGCAGCTTGGCCATAGCGGGAGAGGGCACAGATACGCAGTATTTT. This codes for CASSLAIAGEGTDTQYF.

The chain uses TRBV29-1 and TRBJ2-3, with D tentatively TRBD2 (6 bases). Trimming took off 1 base at V and 1 base at J, with 9 bases between the two ends. The germline gives CDR1 SQVTM, CDR2 ANQGSEA. CDR3 size: 14 residues. CDR3 amino acids: CSVEGASGTDTQYF. The CDR3 DNA follows: TGCAGCGTTGAAGGGGCTAGCGGCACAGATACGCAGTATTTT.